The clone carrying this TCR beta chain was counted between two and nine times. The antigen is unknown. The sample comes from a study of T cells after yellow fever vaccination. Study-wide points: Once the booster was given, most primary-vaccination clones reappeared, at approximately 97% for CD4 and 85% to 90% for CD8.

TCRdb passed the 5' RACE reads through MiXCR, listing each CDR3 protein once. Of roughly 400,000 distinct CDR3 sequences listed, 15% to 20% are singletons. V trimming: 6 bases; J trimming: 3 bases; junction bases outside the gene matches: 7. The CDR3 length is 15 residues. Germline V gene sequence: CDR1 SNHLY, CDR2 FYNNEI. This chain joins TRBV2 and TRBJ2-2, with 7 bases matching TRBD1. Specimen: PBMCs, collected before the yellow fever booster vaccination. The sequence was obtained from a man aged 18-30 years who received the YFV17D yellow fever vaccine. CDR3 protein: CASSKRQGDTGELFF. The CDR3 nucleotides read TGTGCCAGCAGCAAAAGACAGGGTGACACCGGGGAGCTGTTTTTT.